The 11 T cell receptor beta chains below come from one sample, sequenced in a study of blood T cell repertoires in COVID-19. Here immunoSEQ multiplex PCR was the method, and the copy in TCRdb shows in-frame clones only, minus some. This table has approximately 250,000 clones, around 89% appearing once. Sequencing used PBMCs or T cells enriched from blood (not recorded which). These receptors were taken from a woman aged 40 to 50 with acute COVID-19.

The rearrangement joins TRBV3-1 (or the pseudogene TRBV3-2) to TRBJ2-3; the D gene is possibly TRBD2 (5 bases). The CDR3 sequence is 17 residues long. V dropped 0 bases and J dropped 2 bases, with 15 bases sitting between them. From germline, CDR1 is LGHDT and CDR2 YNNKEL (reference sequence). CDR3 residues: CASSQEWNSGDTDTQYF. CDR3 nucleotides: TGTGCCAGCAGCCAAGAGTGGAACAGCGGAGACACAGATACGCAGTATTTT.

Written as DNA, the CDR3 is TGTGCCACCAGCACCCGGGACAGACAAGAGACCCAGTACTTC. Translating gives CATSTRDRQETQYF. The J gene is TRBJ2-5, the V gene TRBV15; 7 nucleotides line up with TRBD1. The CDR3 has 14 amino acids. Per germline, CDR1 LNHNV and CDR2 YYDKDF (reference sequence). J gave up 2 bases and V 4 bases, and 4 bases lay outside the gene matches.

The CDR3 DNA follows: TGTGCCAGCAAAGAACGAGTTTCACCCCTCCACTTT. It translates to CASKERVSPLHF. V usage is TRBV2 and J usage is TRBJ1-6; D remains unclear. Germline V gene sequence: CDR1 SNHLY, CDR2 FYNNEI. The CDR3 covers 12 residues. Between the trimmed V and J ends, which lost 7 bases and 9 bases, there was a span of 10 bases.

This chain uses TRBV7-9 with TRBJ1-2; 8 nucleotides agree with TRBD1. The V gene's germline CDR1 is SEHNR and CDR2 FQNEAQ (reference sequence). The CDR3 has 16 amino acids. V shed 3 bases, J shed 7 bases, and the junction held 13 bases outside the gene matches. DNA for the CDR3: TGTGCCAGCAGCTTGACAGGGGCCTCTACCCTCCGTGGCTACACCTTC. It specifies CASSLTGASTLRGYTF.

The V call is TRBV24-1, the J call TRBJ1-4; D ambiguous. The CDR3 consists of 13 residues. CDR1 is KGHDR and CDR2 is SFDVKD in the germline V gene. Trimming pared 2 bases from V and 8 bases from J, leaving 8 bases between. CDR3 loop: CATSDSPGEKLFF. CDR3 nucleotide sequence: TGTGCCACCAGTGATTCCCCCGGGGAAAAACTGTTTTTT.

The chain links TRBV7-2 to TRBJ1-4, with TRBD1 matching 10 bases. The CDR3 is 15 residues long. The V segment lost 4 bases and the J segment 11 bases; nucleotides outside the gene matches: 10. Germline V lookup: CDR1 SGHTA, CDR2 FQGNSA. CDR3 sequence: CASSSNRDRGRKLFF. The CDR3 region has the DNA TGTGCCAGCAGCTCGAACCGGGACAGGGGAAGGAAACTGTTTTTT.

This clone was seen once. The chain uses TRBV18 and TRBJ2-7; TRBD1 matches at 9 bases. There are 14 residues in the CDR3. The germline V gene encodes CDR1 KGHSH and CDR2 LQKENI. V lost 2 bases, J lost 6 bases, and 5 bases stayed unmatched. The CDR3 sequence: CASSPDRGAGEQYV. The CDR3 DNA follows: TGTGCCAGCTCACCAGACAGGGGGGCCGGCGAGCAGTACGTC.

The chain is built from TRBV28 and TRBJ1-1, with 9 bases aligning to TRBD1. The germline CDR1 and CDR2 sequences are MDHEN and SYDVKM. This CDR3 comprises 14 residues. V shed 3 bases and J 4 bases; nucleotides not matched to a gene: 3. The CDR3 is CASSLGTGSTEAFF. As DNA, the CDR3 is TGTGCCAGCAGTTTGGGGACAGGGAGCACTGAAGCTTTCTTT. Full variable domain (rest looked up from reference TRBV28 and TRBJ1-1): DVKVTQSSRYLVKRTGEKVFLECVQDMDHENMFWYRQDPGLGLRLIYFSYDVKMKEKGDIPEGYSVSREKKERFSLILESASTNQTSMYLCASSLGTGSTEAFFGQGTRLTVV.

CDR3 amino acids: CASSLEATGYTGGYTF. CDR3 DNA sequence: TGCGCCAGCAGCTTGGAAGCCACAGGGTACACTGGCGGCTACACCTTC. This sequence joins TRBV5-1 and TRBJ1-2; tentative D call: TRBD1 (6 bases). CDR1 SGHRS and CDR2 YFSETQ come from the germline V gene. The ends were cut back, 0 bases at V and 8 bases at J, with 20 bases in the middle. This CDR3 has 16 amino acids.

In nucleotides, the CDR3 is TGTGCCAGCAGTCTACAGGGTCGCGAGCAGTACTTC. Translation: CASSLQGREQYF. The rearrangement joins TRBV28 to TRBJ2-7; weak D call: TRBD1 (6 bases). The CDR3 covers 12 residues. CDR1 and CDR2 from the germline V gene are MDHEN and SYDVKM. The V gene lost 5 bases and the J gene lost 6 bases, with 11 bases spanning the gap.

V and J are TRBV9 and TRBJ2-3, with 9 bases lining up with TRBD2. The V gene end was trimmed by 0 bases and the J gene end by 3 bases; junction bases not matched to a gene: 8. Germline CDR1 and CDR2: SGDLS and YYNGEE. The CDR3 has 17 amino acids. This CDR3 is CASSVEVSGRSTDTQYF. The DNA of the CDR3 is TGTGCCAGCAGCGTAGAGGTTAGCGGGAGAAGTACAGATACGCAGTATTTT.